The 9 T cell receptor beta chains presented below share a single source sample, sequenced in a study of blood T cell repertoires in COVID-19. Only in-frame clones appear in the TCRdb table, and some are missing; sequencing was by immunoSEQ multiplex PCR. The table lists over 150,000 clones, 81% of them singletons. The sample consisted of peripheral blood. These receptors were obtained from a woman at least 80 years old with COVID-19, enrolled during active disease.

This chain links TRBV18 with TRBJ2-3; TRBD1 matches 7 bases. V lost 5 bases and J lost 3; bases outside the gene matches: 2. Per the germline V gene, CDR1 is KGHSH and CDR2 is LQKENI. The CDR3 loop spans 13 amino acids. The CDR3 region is CASSTGQTDTQYF. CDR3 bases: TGTGCCAGCTCAACGGGACAGACAGATACGCAGTATTTT. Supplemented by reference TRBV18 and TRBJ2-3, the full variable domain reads NAGVMQNPRHLVRRRGQEARLRCSPMKGHSHVYWYRQLPEEGLKFMVYLQKENIIDESGMPKERFSAEFPKEGPSILRIQQVVRGDSAAYFCASSTGQTDTQYFGPGTRLTVL.

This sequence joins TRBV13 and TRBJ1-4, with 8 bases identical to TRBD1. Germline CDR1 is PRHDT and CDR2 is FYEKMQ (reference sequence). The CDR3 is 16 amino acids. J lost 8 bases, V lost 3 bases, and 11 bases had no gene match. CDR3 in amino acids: CASSLGHGQGYEKLFF. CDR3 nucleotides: TGTGCCAGCAGCTTGGGGCATGGACAGGGCTACGAAAAACTGTTTTTT. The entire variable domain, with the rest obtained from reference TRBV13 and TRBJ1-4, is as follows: AAGVIQSPRHLIKEKRETATLKCYPIPRHDTVYWYQQGPGQDPQFLISFYEKMQSDKGSIPDRFSAQQFSDYHSELNMSSLELGDSALYFCASSLGHGQGYEKLFFGSGTQLSVL.

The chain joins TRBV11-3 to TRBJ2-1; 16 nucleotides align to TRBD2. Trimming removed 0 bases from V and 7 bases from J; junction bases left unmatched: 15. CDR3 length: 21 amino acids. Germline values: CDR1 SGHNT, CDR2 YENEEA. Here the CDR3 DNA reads TGTGCCAGCAGCTTAGATCCGGGACTAGCGGGAGGGCCGGTGAATCTAAATGAGCAGTTCTTC. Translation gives CASSLDPGLAGGPVNLNEQFF.

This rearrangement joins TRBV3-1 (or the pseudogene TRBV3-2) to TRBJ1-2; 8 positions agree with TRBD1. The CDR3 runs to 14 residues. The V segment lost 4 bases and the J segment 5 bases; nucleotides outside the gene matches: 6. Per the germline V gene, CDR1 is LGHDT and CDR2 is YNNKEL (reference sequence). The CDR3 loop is CASSLRQGRYGYTF. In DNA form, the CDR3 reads TGTGCCAGCAGCCTACGACAGGGGAGATATGGCTACACCTTC.

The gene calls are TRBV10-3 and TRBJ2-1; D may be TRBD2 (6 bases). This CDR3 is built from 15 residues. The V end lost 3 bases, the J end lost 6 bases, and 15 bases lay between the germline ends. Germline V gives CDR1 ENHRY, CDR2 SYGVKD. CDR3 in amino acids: CAISEPLGGANEQFF. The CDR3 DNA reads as TGTGCCATCAGTGAACCCCTCGGAGGGGCCAATGAGCAGTTCTTC.

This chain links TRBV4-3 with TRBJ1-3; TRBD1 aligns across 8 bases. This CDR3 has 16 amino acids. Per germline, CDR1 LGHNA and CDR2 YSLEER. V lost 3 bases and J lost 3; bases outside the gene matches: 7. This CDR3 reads CASSQGTGDLGNTIYF. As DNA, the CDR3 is TGCGCCAGCAGCCAGGGGACAGGAGACCTTGGAAACACCATATATTTT.

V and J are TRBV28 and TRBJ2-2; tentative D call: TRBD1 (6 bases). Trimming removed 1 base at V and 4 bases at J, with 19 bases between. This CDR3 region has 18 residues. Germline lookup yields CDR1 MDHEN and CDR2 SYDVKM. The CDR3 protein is CASSLSPSTRGVTGELFF. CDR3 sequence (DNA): TGTGCCAGCAGTTTATCCCCCTCGACCAGGGGTGTCACCGGGGAGCTGTTTTTT.

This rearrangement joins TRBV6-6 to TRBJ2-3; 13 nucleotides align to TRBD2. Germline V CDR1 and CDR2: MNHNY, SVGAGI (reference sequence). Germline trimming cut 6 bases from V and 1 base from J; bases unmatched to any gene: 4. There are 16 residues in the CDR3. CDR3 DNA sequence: TGTGCCAGCAGCCGCGGACTAGCGGGGGGCACAGATACGCAGTATTTT. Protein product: CASSRGLAGGTDTQYF.

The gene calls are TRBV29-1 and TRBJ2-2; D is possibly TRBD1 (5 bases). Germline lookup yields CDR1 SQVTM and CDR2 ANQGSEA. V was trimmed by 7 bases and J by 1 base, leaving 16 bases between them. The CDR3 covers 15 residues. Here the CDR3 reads CSATPWGGNTGELFF. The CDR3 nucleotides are TGCAGCGCCACCCCTTGGGGCGGGAACACCGGGGAGCTGTTTTTT.